This passage covers 16 T cell receptor beta chains from one sample sequenced in a study of cytomegalovirus exposure and HLA in healthy donors. Amplification used 60 Vbeta primers and 13 Jbeta primers. Here immunoSEQ multiplex PCR was the method, and the copy in TCRdb shows in-frame clones only, minus some. The table lists some 120,000 clones, with around 3.5% in the top ten. Sequencing used PBMCs. These receptors originate from a man under 40 in good health and CMV-seronegative.

The chain uses TRBV27 and TRBJ1-1, with TRBD1 matching 8 bases. Per germline, CDR1 MNHEY and CDR2 SMNVEV (reference sequence). Trimming took 6 bases from V and 1 from J; bases not matched to a gene: 4. This CDR3 is 14 amino acids long. CDR3 sequence: CASRKGQENTEAFF. Here the CDR3 DNA reads TGTGCCAGCAGAAAGGGACAGGAGAACACTGAAGCTTTCTTT.

The rearrangement links TRBV6-5 to TRBJ1-6; D possibly corresponds to TRBD1 (6 bases). This CDR3 is built from 15 residues. Between the trimmed V and J ends, which lost 5 bases and 10 bases, there was a span of 18 bases. Germline CDR1 reads MNHEY; CDR2 reads SVGAGI. CDR3 loop: CASSKIGGRNSPLHF. In nucleotides, the CDR3 is TGTGCCAGCAGTAAGATAGGGGGACGGAACTCACCCCTCCACTTT.

This rearrangement joins TRBV2 to TRBJ2-5, with D possibly being TRBD1 (6 bases). This CDR3 is built from 14 residues. From germline, CDR1 is SNHLY and CDR2 FYNNEI. Trimming shortened V by 5 bases and J by 3 bases, and 13 bases separated the two germline ends. The CDR3 sequence: CASSYSGAEETQYF. The CDR3 DNA reads as TGTGCCAGCAGTTACTCAGGGGCGGAAGAGACCCAGTACTTC.

The chain uses TRBV5-4 and TRBJ1-2; possible D gene TRBD1, 6 bases. CDR1 and CDR2 (germline): SGHNT, YYREEE (reference sequence). The CDR3 has 13 residues. Trimming cost V 1 base and J 7 bases, with 11 bases left between them. The CDR3 DNA is TGTGCCAGCAGCTTGAGAAGGGGGGGTGGCTACACCTTC. This translates into CASSLRRGGGYTF.

V gene TRBV5-1 combines with J gene TRBJ2-7; TRBD1 might be the D (5 bases). Germline V lookup: CDR1 SGHRS, CDR2 YFSETQ. The CDR3 totals 13 residues. V lost 6 bases and J 5 bases, leaving 15 bases between the germline ends. This CDR3 is CASNVVGLDEQYF. The DNA of the CDR3 is TGCGCCAGCAATGTTGTGGGGCTCGACGAGCAGTACTTC. The full variable domain, with the rest looked up from reference TRBV5-1 and TRBJ2-7, is KAGVTQTPRYLIKTRGQQVTLSCSPISGHRSVSWYQQTPGQGLQFLFEYFSETQRNKGNFPGRFSGRQFSNSRSEMNVSTLELGDSALYLCASNVVGLDEQYFGPGTRLTVT.

This chain links TRBV2 with TRBJ1-6, with unresolved D. Germline-derived CDR1 and CDR2 are SNHLY and FYNNEI. The length of the CDR3 is 14 residues. V was cut by 5 bases and J by 8 bases, with 13 bases left in between. CDR3 DNA sequence: TGTGCCAGCAGTCTCCCGGTTGCTGATTCACCCCTCCACTTT. Protein: CASSLPVADSPLHF.

J is TRBJ2-5 and V is TRBV4-1; 8 bases are a match to TRBD1. The CDR3 covers 15 residues. Germline CDR1 MGHRA, CDR2 YSYEKL. Unmatched junction bases numbered 6, after V lost 4 bases and J lost 2 bases. CDR3: CASSLYQGAQETQYF. CDR3 coding DNA: TGCGCCAGCAGCCTGTACCAGGGGGCGCAAGAGACCCAGTACTTC.

The chain has TRBV4-3 and TRBJ1-3, with D hard to call. The CDR3 extends over 15 amino acids. Trimming left V 4 bases short and J 0 bases short, with 10 bases between. Germline-derived CDR1 and CDR2 are LGHNA and YSLEER. This CDR3 reads CASSPQRDSGNTIYF. CDR3 DNA sequence: TGCGCCAGCAGCCCCCAGCGGGACTCTGGAAACACCATATATTTT.

J is TRBJ1-6 and V is TRBV18, with D unclear. The CDR3 sequence is 12 residues long. Trimming removed 6 bases at V and 7 bases at J, with 7 bases between. CDR1 and CDR2 (germline): KGHSH, LQKENI. The CDR3 is CASSAVNSPLHF. The CDR3 DNA reads as TGTGCCAGCTCCGCAGTCAATTCACCCCTCCACTTT.

The V and J genes are TRBV14 and TRBJ2-5, with no clear D. The CDR3 runs 13 residues. The germline V and J ends were trimmed by 4 bases and 0 bases, with 6 bases remaining between them. Germline lookup yields CDR1 SGHDN and CDR2 FVKESK. The CDR3 nucleotides are TGTGCCAGCAGCCCCCCAGACCAAGAGACCCAGTACTTC. Protein: CASSPPDQETQYF.

This chain links TRBV5-4 with TRBJ2-7; tentative D call: TRBD2 (6 bases). From germline, CDR1 is SGHNT and CDR2 YYREEE (reference sequence). The CDR3 spans 15 residues. Trimming shortened V by 0 bases and J by 7 bases, and 17 bases separated the two germline ends. CDR3 in DNA: TGTGCCAGCAGCTTGGGGTGGTCGGGGGAGAGGGAGCAGTACTTC. Residues: CASSLGWSGEREQYF.

This rearrangement joins TRBV4-2 to TRBJ2-3; 11 nucleotides agree with TRBD1. This CDR3 region has 14 residues. V lost 5 bases to trimming and J lost 6 bases; unmatched junction nucleotides: 4. Germline CDR1 and CDR2: LGHNA and YNFKEQ. DNA for the CDR3: TGTGCCAGCAGCATCCGGGACAGGGGGGATACGCAGTATTTT. This encodes CASSIRDRGDTQYF.

The V call is TRBV9, the J call TRBJ1-6; the match to TRBD1 covers 7 bases. Per germline, CDR1 SGDLS and CDR2 YYNGEE. The CDR3 totals 13 residues. Unmatched junction bases numbered 2, after V lost 4 bases and J lost 7 bases. The CDR3 here is CASSPQGNSPLHF. The CDR3 DNA sequence: TGTGCCAGCAGCCCACAGGGGAATTCACCCCTCCACTTT.

V and J are TRBV10-3 and TRBJ2-5; D is unclear. From germline, CDR1 is ENHRY and CDR2 SYGVKD. V lost 3 bases, J lost 9 bases, and 8 bases lay in between. The CDR3 totals 11 residues. This CDR3 reads CAISDLMSQYF. CDR3 coding DNA: TGTGCCATCAGTGATCTTATGTCCCAGTACTTC.

CDR3 sequence reads: CASSPRGQGVNEQFF. The DNA of the CDR3 is TGTGCCAGCAGCCCCCGAGGACAGGGGGTCAATGAGCAGTTCTTC. The chain has TRBV7-9 and TRBJ2-1, with TRBD1 matching 10 bases. This CDR3 is 15 amino acids long. Germline loops: CDR1 SEHNR, CDR2 FQNEAQ (reference sequence). V was pared by 5 bases and J by 6 bases, with 7 bases of the junction left unmatched.

The rearrangement uses TRBV4-1 and TRBJ1-5, with D tentatively TRBD1 (5 bases). CDR3 size: 15 residues. The germline V gene has CDR1 MGHRA and CDR2 YSYEKL. With 4 bases removed from V and 2 bases from J, the gap between germline ends came to 12 bases. The CDR3 loop reads CASSPDNTGNQPQHF. CDR3 nucleotide sequence: TGCGCCAGCAGCCCGGACAACACGGGCAATCAGCCCCAGCATTTT.